Shown below are 15 T cell receptor beta chains from a single sample sequenced in a study of blood T cell repertoires in COVID-19. The assay was immunoSEQ multiplex PCR, and TCRdb's table has in-frame clones only and misses some. This table holds over 150,000 clones, roughly four fifths found once. Material for sequencing was peripheral blood. Receptor source: a woman in her 70s with COVID-19, enrolled during active disease.

The chain carries TRBV29-1 and TRBJ1-1, with TRBD1 matching 7 bases. The CDR3 totals 17 residues. Trimming took 6 bases from V and 0 from J; bases not matched to a gene: 16. The germline V gene encodes CDR1 SQVTM and CDR2 ANQGSEA. CDR3 nucleotide sequence: TGCAGCGTCTCGACAAGACAGGGTAGGGCTTTGAACACTGAAGCTTTCTTT. Protein sequence: CSVSTRQGRALNTEAFF.

This chain uses TRBV2 with TRBJ2-5; possibly TRBD2 for D (7 bases). The CDR3 length is 15 residues. Trimming took off 2 bases at V and 4 bases at J, with 14 bases between the two ends. The germline V gene has CDR1 SNHLY and CDR2 FYNNEI. The CDR3 nucleotides read TGTGCCAGCAGTGAAATCGGGGGGCGCGGAGAGACCCAGTACTTC. Encoded protein: CASSEIGGRGETQYF. The whole variable domain, remainder taken from reference TRBV2 and TRBJ2-5, is EPEVTQTPSHQVTQMGQEVILRCVPISNHLYFYWYRQILGQKVEFLVSFYNNEISEKSEIFDDQFSVERPDGSNFTLKIRSTKLEDSAMYFCASSEIGGRGETQYFGPGTRLLVL.

The J gene is TRBJ2-5, the V gene TRBV4-3, with D perhaps TRBD2 (5 bases). Trimming removed 0 bases at V and 1 base at J, with 6 bases between. Per germline, CDR1 LGHNA and CDR2 YSLEER. This CDR3 contains 14 residues. The CDR3 bases are TGCGCCAGCAGCCAAGATACTAGCCAAGAGACCCAGTACTTC. This encodes CASSQDTSQETQYF.

J is TRBJ2-3 and V is TRBV18; 7 bases are shared with TRBD1. The CDR3 spans 16 residues. With V trimmed by 3 bases and J by 0 bases, 6 bases remained unmatched. Germline V gene lookup returns CDR1 KGHSH and CDR2 LQKENI. The CDR3 spells CASSPGTAPSTDTQYF. DNA for the CDR3: TGTGCCAGCTCACCCGGGACAGCACCTAGCACAGATACGCAGTATTTT.

The chain is built from TRBV7-9 and TRBJ1-6; tentative D call: TRBD1 (5 bases). The germline V gene encodes CDR1 SEHNR and CDR2 FQNEAQ (reference sequence). The ends were cut back, 3 bases at V and 5 bases at J, with 11 bases in the middle. The CDR3 is 15 residues long. CDR3 sequence: CASSFQGLNNSPLHF. The CDR3 nucleotides are TGTGCCAGCAGCTTCCAGGGTTTAAATAATTCACCCCTCCACTTT. The full variable domain, with the rest looked up from reference TRBV7-9 and TRBJ1-6, is DTGVSQNPRHKITKRGQNVTFRCDPISEHNRLYWYRQTLGQGPEFLTYFQNEAQLEKSRLLSDRFSAERPKGSFSTLEIQRTEQGDSAMYLCASSFQGLNNSPLHFGNGTRLTVT.

This sequence joins TRBV6-5 and TRBJ1-2, with unresolved D. V lost 0 bases to trimming and J lost 9 bases, with 17 bases between them. Germline-derived CDR1 and CDR2 are MNHEY and SVGAGI. This CDR3 comprises 15 residues. The CDR3 DNA sequence: TGTGCCAGCAGTTACTCAGTTGGAATCTTGAGGCGCTACACCTTC. This encodes CASSYSVGILRRYTF.

This rearrangement joins TRBV28 to TRBJ1-4; D possibly corresponds to TRBD1 (5 bases). Trimming pared 5 bases from V and 8 bases from J, leaving 18 bases between. CDR3 length: 15 residues. Per the germline V gene, CDR1 is MDHEN and CDR2 is SYDVKM. The CDR3, as DNA: TGTGCCAGCAGTCCTCCCTTTCAAGCAGGGGAAAAACTGTTTTTT. It is translated as CASSPPFQAGEKLFF.

The rearrangement links TRBV10-2 to TRBJ2-1; 10 bases map to TRBD2. Germline assignment: CDR1 WSHSY and CDR2 SAAADI. The CDR3 runs to 14 residues. V gave up 2 bases and J gave up 7 bases; unmatched junction bases: 2. The CDR3 DNA is TGCGCCAGCAGTGAGAGCGGGAGGGGGAATGAGCAGTTCTTC. Translation: CASSESGRGNEQFF.

This clone showed up just once. The chain carries TRBV27 and TRBJ1-1, with D uncertain. This CDR3 is built from 14 residues. Germline assignment: CDR1 MNHEY and CDR2 SMNVEV (reference sequence). Trimming removed 2 bases at V and 6 bases at J, with 13 bases between. The CDR3: CASSLPNRQAEAFF. CDR3 DNA: TGTGCCAGCAGTTTACCGAATCGACAAGCTGAAGCTTTCTTT.

The chain combines TRBV10-3 with TRBJ2-5; 10 positions match TRBD1. The CDR3 is made up of 14 amino acids. Germline CDR1 reads ENHRY; CDR2 reads SYGVKD. Trimming took 6 bases from V and 5 from J; bases not matched to a gene: 6. The CDR3 loop reads CAIRGDRGSETQYF. The CDR3 DNA reads as TGTGCCATCAGGGGGGACAGGGGATCGGAGACCCAGTACTTC.

This chain connects TRBV27 to TRBJ1-1, with D possibly matching TRBD1 (5 bases). V lost 2 bases to trimming and J lost 11 bases, with 9 bases between them. The CDR3 extends over 11 amino acids. Germline values: CDR1 MNHEY, CDR2 SMNVEV (reference sequence). The CDR3 coding sequence is TGTGCCAGCAGTTTACGGGGGAAGGCTTTCTTT. This gives the protein CASSLRGKAFF.

The V gene is TRBV24-1, the J gene TRBJ1-2; D gene unclear. The V end was cut by 3 bases, the J end by 8 bases, with 9 bases between. The CDR3 length is 12 residues. Germline loops: CDR1 KGHDR, CDR2 SFDVKD. The CDR3 here is CATSDAGVGYTF. The CDR3, as DNA: TGTGCCACCAGTGATGCCGGGGTCGGCTACACCTTC.

The V gene is TRBV7-9, the J gene TRBJ2-7, with D possibly TRBD2 on 7 matching bases. This CDR3 region has 15 residues. With 4 bases removed from V and 7 bases from J, the gap between germline ends came to 20 bases. Germline values: CDR1 SEHNR, CDR2 FQNEAQ (reference sequence). Here the CDR3 reads CASSSQGGRGGEQYF. The DNA of the CDR3 is TGTGCCAGCAGCTCACAGGGTGGGAGGGGCGGAGAGCAGTACTTC.

This clone was observed many times. V gene TRBV5-4 combines with J gene TRBJ2-7, with 8 positions matching TRBD1. The germline CDR1 and CDR2 sequences are SGHNT and YYREEE (reference sequence). This CDR3 has 13 amino acids. V lost 4 bases, J lost 5 bases, and 5 bases stayed unmatched. The CDR3 protein is CASSMQGANEQYF. The DNA for the CDR3 is TGTGCCAGCAGCATGCAGGGGGCCAACGAGCAGTACTTC.

V usage is TRBV2 and J usage is TRBJ2-5, with D tentatively TRBD2 (5 bases). Trimming pared 4 bases from V and 5 bases from J, leaving 11 bases between. The CDR3 runs 13 residues. The germline gives CDR1 SNHLY, CDR2 FYNNEI. The CDR3 is CASSALDGETQYF. The CDR3 nucleotides are TGTGCCAGCAGTGCACTAGACGGGGAGACCCAGTACTTC.